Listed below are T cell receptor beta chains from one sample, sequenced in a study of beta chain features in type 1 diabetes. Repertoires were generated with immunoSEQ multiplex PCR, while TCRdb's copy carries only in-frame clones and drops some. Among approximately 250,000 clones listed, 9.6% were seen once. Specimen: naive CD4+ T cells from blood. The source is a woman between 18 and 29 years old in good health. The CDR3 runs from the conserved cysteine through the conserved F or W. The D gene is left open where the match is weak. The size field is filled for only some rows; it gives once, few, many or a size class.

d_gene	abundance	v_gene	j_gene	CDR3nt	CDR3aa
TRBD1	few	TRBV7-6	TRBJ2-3	TGTGCCAGCAGCCTGGACAGGCCCACGGATACGCAGTATTTT	CASSLDRPTDTQYF
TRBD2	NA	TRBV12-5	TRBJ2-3	TGTGCTAGTGTCTCGACTAGCGGGGGGGATACGCAGTATTTT	CASVSTSGGDTQYF
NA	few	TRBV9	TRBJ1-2	TGTGCCAGCAGCGTAGGTCCGGAGCGGGGCTACACCTTC	CASSVGPERGYTF
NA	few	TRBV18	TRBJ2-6	TGTGCCAACTCAAGGGGGGGGCCCGCTGGGGCCAACGTCCTGACTTTC	CANSRGGPAGANVLTF
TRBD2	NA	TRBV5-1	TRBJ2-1	TGCGCCAGCAGCTTGCTAGCGGGCGATCTCTCCTACAATGAGCAGTTCTTC	CASSLLAGDLSYNEQFF
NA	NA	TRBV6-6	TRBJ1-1	TGTGCCAGCGCCTTTGGACAGAACACTGAAGCTTTCTTT	CASAFGQNTEAFF
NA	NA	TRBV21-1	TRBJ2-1	TGTGCCAGCCAGACAGGGGACAATGAGCAGTTCTTC	CASQTGDNEQFF
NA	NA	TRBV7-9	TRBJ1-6	TGTGCCAGCAGCTTAGGGGGCAGTATGGGCCATAATTCACCCCTCCACTTT	CASSLGGSMGHNSPLHF
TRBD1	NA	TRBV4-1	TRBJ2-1	TGCGCCAGCAGCCATCCCGGACAGGGCCGCCCCTACAATGAGCAGTTCTTC	CASSHPGQGRPYNEQFF
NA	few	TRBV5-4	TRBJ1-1	TGTGCCAGCGGGCCCAGCGGGGTGAACACTGAAGCTTTCTTT	CASGPSGVNTEAFF
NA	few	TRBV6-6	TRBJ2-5	TGTGCCAGCGAAAAATCGACGAGCGCCCAAGAGACCCAGTACTTC	CASEKSTSAQETQYF
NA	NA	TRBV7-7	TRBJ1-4	TGTGCTAGCAGCTTAGGGCGGCATGAAAAACTGTTTTTT	CASSLGRHEKLFF
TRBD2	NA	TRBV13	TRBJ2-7	TGTGCCAGCAGCCCGGGACTAGCGGGGGTCTACGAGCAGTACTTC	CASSPGLAGVYEQYF
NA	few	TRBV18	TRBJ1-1	TGTGCCAGCTCACCAGTAGTTGGGAGTGACACTGAAGCTTTCTTT	CASSPVVGSDTEAFF
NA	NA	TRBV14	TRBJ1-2	TGTGCCAGCAGCCAACTCGGAGGTTCCTCTAACTATGGCTACACCTTC	CASSQLGGSSNYGYTF
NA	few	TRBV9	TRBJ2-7	TGTGCCAGCAGCTCGAGGGGGGGCTATTCCTACGAGCAGTACTTC	CASSSRGGYSYEQYF
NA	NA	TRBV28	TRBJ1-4	TGTGCCAGCAGTTCAGGGCAGAATGAAAAACTGTTTTTT	CASSSGQNEKLFF
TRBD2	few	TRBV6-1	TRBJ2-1	TGTGCCATTGCGGGGGGGGTCTACAATGAGCAGTTCTTC	CAIAGGVYNEQFF
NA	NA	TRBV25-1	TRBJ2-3	TGTGCCAGCAGTGGCGGGGGCATCGGTACGCAGTATTTT	CASSGGGIGTQYF
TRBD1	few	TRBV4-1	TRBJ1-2	TGCGCCAGCAGCCCCTTGGAGGGACAGCCCCATGGCTACACCTTC	CASSPLEGQPHGYTF
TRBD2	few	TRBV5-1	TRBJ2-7	TGCGCCAGCAGCTCAGCCGTACTAGCGGACCACTACGAGCAGTACTTC	CASSSAVLADHYEQYF
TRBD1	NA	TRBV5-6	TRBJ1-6	TGTGCCAGCAGCCGAAGACCGGGACAGGGCTGGTCACCCCTCCACTTT	CASSRRPGQGWSPLHF
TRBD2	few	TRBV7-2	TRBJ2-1	TGTGCCAGCAGCTTAGAAGGGACTAGCGGCTACAATGAGCAGTTCTTC	CASSLEGTSGYNEQFF
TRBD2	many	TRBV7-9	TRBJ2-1	TGTGCCAGCAGCCATAGCGGGAAGGATGAGCAGTTCTTC	CASSHSGKDEQFF
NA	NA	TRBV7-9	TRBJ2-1	TGTGCCAGCAGCTGGACTGGAAACAATGAGCAGTTCTTC	CASSWTGNNEQFF
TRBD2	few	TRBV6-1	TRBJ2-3	TGTGCCAGCAGTGAAGGCGGGGGATCAGATACGCAGTATTTT	CASSEGGGSDTQYF
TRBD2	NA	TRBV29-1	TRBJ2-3	TGCAGCGTTTTTGGACTAGCGGGATATACAGATACGCAGTATTTT	CSVFGLAGYTDTQYF
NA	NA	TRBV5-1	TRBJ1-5	TGCGCCAGCAGCTTGGGAATTGGAGGGGGGGGTCAGCCCCAGCATTTT	CASSLGIGGGGQPQHF
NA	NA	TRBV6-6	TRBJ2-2	TGTGCCAGCAGTAGGTCCGGGATAGGGACCGGGGAGCTGTTTTTT	CASSRSGIGTGELFF
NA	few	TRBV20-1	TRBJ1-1	TGCAGTGCTAGACAGGGGGAAGCTTTCTTT	CSARQGEAFF
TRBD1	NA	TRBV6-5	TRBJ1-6	TGTGCCAGCGGGACAGGGGAAAATTCACCCCTCCACTTT	CASGTGENSPLHF
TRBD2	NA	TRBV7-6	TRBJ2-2	TGTGCCAGCAGGGGAGCGGGAGGAACTTCGAACACCGGGGAGCTGTTTTTT	CASRGAGGTSNTGELFF
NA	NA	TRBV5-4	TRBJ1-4	TGTGCCAGCAGCTTGGCAGTGGGCGAAAAACTGTTTTTT	CASSLAVGEKLFF
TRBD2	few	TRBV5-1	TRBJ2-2	TGCGCCAGCAGAGGACTAGCGGGGGGGCGAATCACCGGGGAGCTGTTTTTT	CASRGLAGGRITGELFF
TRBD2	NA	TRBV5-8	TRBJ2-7	TGTGCCAGCAGCGGGGGACTAGCGGGTAACTACGAGCAGTACTTC	CASSGGLAGNYEQYF
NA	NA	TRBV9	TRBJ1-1	TGTGCCAGCAGCGTCGGTTTGGGAGGGGTGAGTCCTGAAGCTTTCTTT	CASSVGLGGVSPEAFF
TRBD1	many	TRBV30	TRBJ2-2	TGTGCCTGGAGTGCGACAGGGCCCGGGGAGCTGTTTTTT	CAWSATGPGELFF
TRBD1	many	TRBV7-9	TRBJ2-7	TGTGCCAGCAGCCCGCCGGGACAGGAGGGAATCGAGCAGTACTTC	CASSPPGQEGIEQYF
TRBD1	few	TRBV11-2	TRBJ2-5	TGTGCCAGCAGCAAGGGGGCTGGCGAGACCCAGTACTTC	CASSKGAGETQYF
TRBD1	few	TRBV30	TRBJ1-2	TGTGCCTGGAGTGTGACAGGGGCGGGCTACACCTTC	CAWSVTGAGYTF
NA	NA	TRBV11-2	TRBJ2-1	TGTGCCAGCAGCCCCCTTCGCGGCGGCCACTCCTACAATGAGCAGTTCTTC	CASSPLRGGHSYNEQFF
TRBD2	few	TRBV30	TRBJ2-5	TGTGCCTGGAGTGTATCGAGCGGGGAGCACCAAGAGACCCAGTACTTC	CAWSVSSGEHQETQYF
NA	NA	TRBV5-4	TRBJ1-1	TGTGCCAGCAGATTTCAGGGGAATCCTGAAGCTTTCTTT	CASRFQGNPEAFF
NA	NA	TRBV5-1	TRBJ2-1	TGCGCCAGCAGCTCGGATACTGCGGGCAATGAGCAGTTCTTC	CASSSDTAGNEQFF
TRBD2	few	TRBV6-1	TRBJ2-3	TGTGCCAGCAGTGAAGGACTAGCGGGAGGTGGTACGCAGTATTTT	CASSEGLAGGGTQYF
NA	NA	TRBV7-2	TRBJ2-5	TGTGCCAGCAGCCGAGGACAGCAAGAGACCCAGTACTTC	CASSRGQQETQYF
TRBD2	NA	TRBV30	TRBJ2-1	TGTGCCTGGAGTGTAGGACTAGCGGGGCTCAATGAGCAGTTCTTC	CAWSVGLAGLNEQFF
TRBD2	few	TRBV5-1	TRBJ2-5	TGCGCCAGCAGCTTTAGCGGGGGGCCTGGAGAGACCCAGTACTTC	CASSFSGGPGETQYF
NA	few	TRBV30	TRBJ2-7	TGTGCCTGGGCAGGGTGGCCCTTATACGAGCAGTACTTC	CAWAGWPLYEQYF
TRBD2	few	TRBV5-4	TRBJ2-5	TGTGCCAGCAGCGGGCCGGGGGGGAGAACGGAGACCCAGTACTTC	CASSGPGGRTETQYF
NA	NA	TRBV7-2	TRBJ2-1	TGTGCCAGCAGCTCAAAACAGGGTGGTGAGCAGTTCTTC	CASSSKQGGEQFF
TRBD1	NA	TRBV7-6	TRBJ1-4	TGTGCCAGCAGCTTTGGAGGGGACAGGGGTGAAAAACTGTTTTTT	CASSFGGDRGEKLFF
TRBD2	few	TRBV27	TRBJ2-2	TGTGCCAGCAGTTTTGGGCTAGCGGGGGGGCTGGCCGGGGAGCTGTTTTTT	CASSFGLAGGLAGELFF